The rows below give T cell receptor beta chains drawn from one sample of a study of blood T cell repertoires in COVID-19. Here immunoSEQ multiplex PCR was the method, and the copy in TCRdb shows in-frame clones only, minus some. The data hold 340,000 or so clones, with around 87% observed a single time. The sequenced sample consisted of peripheral blood. Source of these receptors: a man aged 50 or older with active or convalescent COVID-19. CDR3s include the opening cysteine and the closing phenylalanine or tryptophan. A D gene is named only where the DNA matches it firmly. Where a row states a size, it is once, few, many or the class of an expanded clone; other rows omit it.

TRBV6-6	-	-	TRBJ1-2	TGTGCCAGCAGTTATCCTGGAGATGGCTACACCTTC	CASSYPGDGYTF
TRBV5-1	-	-	TRBJ1-3	TGCGCCAGCAGCTCCTGGGGCCCTGGAAACACCATATATTTT	CASSSWGPGNTIYF
TRBV5-6	-	-	TRBJ1-1	TGTGCCAGCAGCTTGGGTATGGCCCGGGACACTGAAGCTTTCTTT	CASSLGMARDTEAFF
TRBV27	-	-	TRBJ1-5	TGTGCCAGCAGTTTACGCGGGGGCAGCAATCAGCCCCAGCATTTT	CASSLRGGSNQPQHF
TRBV3-1/TRBV3-2	-	-	TRBJ1-4	TGTGCCAGCAGCCTGACAGCCGCAACTAATGAAAAACTGTTTTTT	CASSLTAATNEKLFF
TRBV3-1/TRBV3-2	-	-	TRBJ1-1	TGTGCCAGCAGCCAACCAGGCAGACTGAACACTGAAGCTTTCTTT	CASSQPGRLNTEAFF
TRBV5-1	TRBD1	-	TRBJ1-6	TGCGCCAGCAGCTTGTCCAGGGACAGTAATTCACCCCTCCACTTT	CASSLSRDSNSPLHF
TRBV5-1	TRBD1	-	TRBJ1-2	TGCGCCAGCAGCCGGGGACAGGGGAGTTTTTATGGCTACACCTTC	CASSRGQGSFYGYTF
TRBV18	TRBD1	-	TRBJ1-2	TGTGCCAGCTCACCTGGACAGGGGCCGATATATGGCTACACCTTC	CASSPGQGPIYGYTF
TRBV7-2	-	-	TRBJ1-4	TGTGCCAGCAGCTTACACTACAGGCCAACTAATGAAAAACTGTTTTTT	CASSLHYRPTNEKLFF
TRBV19	-	few	TRBJ1-6	TGTGCCAGTAGTACCTTCGGCAGGGATGATTCACCCCTCCACTTT	CASSTFGRDDSPLHF
TRBV5-6	TRBD1	-	TRBJ2-7	TGTGCCAGCAGCTCGCGACGGACAGGGGCCTACGAGCAGTACTTC	CASSSRRTGAYEQYF
TRBV6-5	TRBD2	-	TRBJ2-3	TGTGCCAGCAGGTTCGGGGGGGCCCTTCCAGATACGCAGTATTTT	CASRFGGALPDTQYF
TRBV11-2	-	-	TRBJ2-7	TGTGCCAGCAGCCCCCAGGGATTTCCGACCTACGAGCAGTACTTC	CASSPQGFPTYEQYF
TRBV30	TRBD1	few	TRBJ1-1	TGTGCCTGGGTCTCCCAGGGGGCCTACACTGAAGCTTTCTTT	CAWVSQGAYTEAFF
TRBV5-1	-	-	TRBJ1-1	TGCGCCAGCAGCTCAGGAGGGCCCGGGTTTGAAGCTTTCTTT	CASSSGGPGFEAFF
TRBV19	TRBD1	-	TRBJ1-6	TGTGCCAGTAGTGGACAGGCACCGAGCTCCTATAATTCACCCCTCCACTTT	CASSGQAPSSYNSPLHF
TRBV5-5	-	few	TRBJ1-2	TGTGCCTCTACAGGGCAGGGCTTGGGGATCGGTGGCTACACCTTC	CASTGQGLGIGGYTF
TRBV18	TRBD1	-	TRBJ1-1	TGTGCCAGCTCCCAATCGACAGGGAATGCGGAAGCTTTCTTT	CASSQSTGNAEAFF
TRBV10-3	-	-	TRBJ1-5	TGTGCCATCAGTGATGGACACCCCGGACCCCTAAGCAATCAGCCCCAGCATTTT	CAISDGHPGPLSNQPQHF
TRBV7-9	TRBD1	-	TRBJ1-1	TGTGCCAGCAGCTTACGGCAGGGGGACACTGAAGCTTTCTTT	CASSLRQGDTEAFF
TRBV9	-	once	TRBJ2-6	TGTGCCAGCAGCGTCAGAATCTCTGGGGCCAACGTCCTGACTTTC	CASSVRISGANVLTF
TRBV25-1	TRBD1	-	TRBJ2-7	TGTGCCAGCAGTGACAACAGGGGGCTGGGTGACGAGCAGTACTTC	CASSDNRGLGDEQYF
TRBV5-1	-	-	TRBJ2-3	TGCGCCAGCAGGACAGGTCGGGATACGCAGTATTTT	CASRTGRDTQYF
TRBV6-2/TRBV6-3	TRBD1	-	TRBJ2-3	TGTGCCAGCAGTTACTCCCAGGGGGCTAAGTATTTT	CASSYSQGAKYF
TRBV6-6	TRBD2	-	TRBJ2-7	TGTGCCAGCAGTTACTGGGCGAGCGGGGGTTACGAGCAGTACTTC	CASSYWASGGYEQYF
TRBV3-1/TRBV3-2	TRBD1	-	TRBJ1-2	TGTGCCAGCAGGACACAGGGGGGCTATGGCTACACCTTC	CASRTQGGYGYTF
TRBV27	-	-	TRBJ1-3	TGTGCCAGCAGTTTACTGAGGGGGAACACCATATATTTT	CASSLLRGNTIYF
TRBV30	-	-	TRBJ1-5	TGTGCCTGGAGCCCAGATAGCAATCAGCCCCAGCATTTT	CAWSPDSNQPQHF